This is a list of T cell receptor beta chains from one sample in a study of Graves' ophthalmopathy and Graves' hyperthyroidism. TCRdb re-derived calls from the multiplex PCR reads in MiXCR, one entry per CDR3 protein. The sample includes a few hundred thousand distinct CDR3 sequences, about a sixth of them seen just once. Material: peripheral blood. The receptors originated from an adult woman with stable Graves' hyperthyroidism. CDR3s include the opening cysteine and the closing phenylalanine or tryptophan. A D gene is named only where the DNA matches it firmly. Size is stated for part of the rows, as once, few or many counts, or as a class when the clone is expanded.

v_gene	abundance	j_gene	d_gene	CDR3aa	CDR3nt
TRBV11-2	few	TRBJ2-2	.	CASSLVGLTGELFF	TGTGCCAGCAGCTTAGTCGGACTCACCGGGGAGCTGTTTTTT
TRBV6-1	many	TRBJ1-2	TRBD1	CASSRSGTVLGYTF	TGTGCCAGCAGTAGAAGCGGGACAGTTCTGGGCTACACCTTC
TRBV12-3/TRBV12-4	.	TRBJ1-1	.	CASRNGGTLNTEAFF	TGTGCCAGCAGGAATGGGGGGACGCTGAACACTGAAGCTTTCTTT
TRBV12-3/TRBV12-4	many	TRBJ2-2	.	CASNPTRAGKLFF	TGTGCCAGCAACCCCACCAGGGCGGGGAAGCTGTTTTTT
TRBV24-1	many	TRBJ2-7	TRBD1	CATSDSTGVLHEQYF	TGTGCCACCAGTGATTCGACAGGGGTGCTCCACGAGCAGTACTTC
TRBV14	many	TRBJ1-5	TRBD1	CASSQCSGTGPNQPQHF	TGTGCCAGCAGCCAATGCTCTGGGACAGGACCAAATCAGCCCCAGCATTTT
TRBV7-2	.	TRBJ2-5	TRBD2	CASTGGSRKETQYF	TGTGCCAGCACCGGGGGGTCGAGGAAAGAGACCCAGTACTTC
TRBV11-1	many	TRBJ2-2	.	CASSLIRLVEGGELFF	TGTGCCAGCAGCTTAATACGGCTAGTGGAAGGCGGGGAGCTGTTTTTT
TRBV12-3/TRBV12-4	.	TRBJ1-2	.	CASRRGTNYGYTF	TGTGCCAGCAGGAGGGGGACTAACTATGGCTACACCTTC
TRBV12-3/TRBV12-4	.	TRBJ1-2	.	CASSRIQGRGYTF	TGTGCCAGCAGTCGGATACAGGGCCGGGGCTACACCTTC
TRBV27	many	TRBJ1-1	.	CASSLSGQQAFF	TGTGCCAGCAGTCTATCAGGACAGCAAGCTTTCTTT
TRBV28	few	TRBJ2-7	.	CASSPDALTYEQYF	TGTGCCAGCAGTCCAGACGCTCTAACCTACGAGCAGTACTTC
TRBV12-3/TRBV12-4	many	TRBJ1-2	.	CAGSFQGGNYGYTF	TGTGCCGGCAGTTTTCAGGGCGGGAACTATGGCTACACCTTC
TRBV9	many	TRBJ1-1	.	CASSLQSANTEAFF	TGTGCCAGCAGCCTTCAGAGCGCCAACACTGAAGCTTTCTTT
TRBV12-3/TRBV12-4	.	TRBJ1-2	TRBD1	CASSDSGTGERGGYTF	TGTGCCAGCAGTGATTCCGGGACAGGGGAAAGAGGAGGCTACACCTTC
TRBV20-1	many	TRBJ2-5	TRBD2	CSARSGTPGVQYF	TGCAGTGCTAGGAGCGGGACCCCCGGTGTTCAGTACTTC
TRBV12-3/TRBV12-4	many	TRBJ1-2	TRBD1	CASTRGQGPGYTF	TGTGCCAGCACTCGAGGACAGGGCCCGGGCTACACCTTC
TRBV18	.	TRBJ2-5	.	CASSPLTGQETQYF	TGTGCCAGCTCACCATTGACGGGCCAAGAGACCCAGTACTTC
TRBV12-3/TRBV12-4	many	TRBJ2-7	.	CASSLSQRTAAYEQYF	TGTGCCAGCAGTTTGTCCCAGAGAACAGCAGCCTACGAGCAGTACTTC
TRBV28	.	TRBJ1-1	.	CAGSSPTSLTEAFF	TGTGCCGGCAGCTCTCCCACCAGCCTCACTGAAGCTTTCTTT
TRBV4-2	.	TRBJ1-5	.	CASSQDSGGAQPQHF	TGTGCCAGCAGCCAAGATTCTGGGGGAGCTCAGCCCCAGCATTTT
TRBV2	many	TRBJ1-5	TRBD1	CASSDQGGQPQHF	TGTGCCAGCAGTGATCAGGGGGGTCAGCCCCAGCATTTT
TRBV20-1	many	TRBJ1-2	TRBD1	CSAVGQGARSYTF	TGCAGTGCGGTGGGTCAGGGGGCGCGGAGCTACACCTTC
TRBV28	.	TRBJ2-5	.	CASSFQPQETQYF	TGTGCCAGCAGTTTTCAGCCGCAAGAGACCCAGTACTTC
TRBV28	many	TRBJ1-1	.	CASRALNTEAFF	TGTGCCAGCAGAGCCCTGAACACTGAAGCTTTCTTT
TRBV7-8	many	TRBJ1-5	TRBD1	CASSGQGDAINQPQHF	TGTGCCAGCAGCGGGCAGGGGGATGCGATTAATCAGCCCCAGCATTTT
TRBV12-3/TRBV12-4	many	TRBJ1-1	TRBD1	CASSAGTGGNTEAFF	TGTGCCAGCAGTGCCGGGACAGGGGGGAATACTGAAGCTTTCTTT
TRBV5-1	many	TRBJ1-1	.	CASSPQQGFTEAFF	TGCGCCAGCAGCCCGCAGCAGGGGTTCACTGAAGCTTTCTTT
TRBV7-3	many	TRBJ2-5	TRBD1	CASSASGQGLLYF	TGTGCCAGCAGCGCGTCTGGACAGGGTCTGCTGTACTTC
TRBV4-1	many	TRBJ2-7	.	CASSQDESYEQYF	TGCGCCAGCAGCCAAGATGAGAGCTACGAGCAGTACTTC
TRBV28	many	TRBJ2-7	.	CASSRDTYEQYF	TGTGCCAGCAGTCGGGATACCTACGAGCAGTACTTC
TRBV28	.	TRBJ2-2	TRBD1	CASSQDRGNSGELFF	TGTGCCAGCAGCCAGGACAGGGGGAATTCCGGGGAGCTGTTTTTT
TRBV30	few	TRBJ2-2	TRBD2	CAWTSGIPNTGELFF	TGTGCCTGGACTAGCGGGATCCCAAACACCGGGGAGCTGTTTTTT
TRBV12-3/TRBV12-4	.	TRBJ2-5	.	CASSSQPRVRETQYF	TGTGCCAGCAGCTCCCAACCCAGGGTGCGAGAGACCCAGTACTTC
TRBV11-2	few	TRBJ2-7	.	CASSFTGSEQYF	TGTGCCAGCAGCTTCACGGGTAGCGAGCAGTACTTC
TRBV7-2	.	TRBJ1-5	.	CASSWTANQPQHF	TGTGCCAGCAGCTGGACAGCAAATCAGCCCCAGCATTTT